The 30 T cell receptor beta chains presented below share a single source sample, sequenced in a study of cytomegalovirus exposure and HLA in healthy donors. Assay used: immunoSEQ multiplex PCR; TCRdb lists only in-frame clones, some missing. Of hundreds of thousands of clones detected, approximately 87% appear once; the ten largest clones hold about 6%. Input material: PBMCs. The receptors were gathered from a woman aged 18-30 years in good health and CMV-seronegative.

This clone appeared a single time. The chain has TRBV7-9 and TRBJ1-5, with TRBD1 matching over 8 bases. In germline, CDR1 is SEHNR, CDR2 FQNEAQ (reference sequence). The CDR3 extends over 17 amino acids. V lost 0 bases, J lost 5 bases, and 9 bases stayed unmatched. The CDR3 sequence is CASSLAGAGGEDQPQHF. The CDR3 DNA reads TGTGCCAGCAGCTTAGCAGGGGCAGGGGGCGAGGATCAGCCCCAGCATTTT.

The gene calls are TRBV2 and TRBJ1-4, with TRBD1 matching 8 bases. From germline, CDR1 is SNHLY and CDR2 FYNNEI. V lost 5 bases and J lost 3; bases outside the gene matches: 11. The CDR3 sequence is 17 residues long. The CDR3 DNA follows: TGTGCCAGCAGTTGGGGTGGACAGGGTGGGCCTAATGAAAAACTGTTTTTT. Encoded protein: CASSWGGQGGPNEKLFF.

Only one count was recorded for this clone. The chain joins TRBV30 to TRBJ2-7; 10 bases line up with TRBD1. Germline V lookup: CDR1 GTSNPN, CDR2 SVGIG (reference sequence). This CDR3 contains 14 residues. Trimming at V came to 3 bases and at J to 5 bases, leaving 7 bases not matched to a gene. CDR3 protein: CAWSRTGGSDEQYF. CDR3 nucleotides: TGTGCCTGGAGCCGGACAGGGGGTTCCGACGAGCAGTACTTC. Using reference TRBV30 and TRBJ2-7 for the parts outside the CDR3, the full variable domain is SQTIHQWPATLVQPVGSPLSLECTVEGTSNPNLYWYRQAAGRGLQLLFYSVGIGQISSEVPQNLSASRPQDRQFILSSKKLLLSDSGFYLCAWSRTGGSDEQYFGPGTRLTVT.

The chain uses TRBV2 and TRBJ1-4, with D possibly being TRBD1 (5 bases). V shed 4 bases and J shed 3 bases, with 12 bases lying between them. The germline V gene has CDR1 SNHLY and CDR2 FYNNEI. This CDR3 comprises 15 residues. CDR3: CASSGQTTANEKLFF. CDR3 coding DNA: TGTGCCAGCAGTGGACAAACGACAGCTAATGAAAAACTGTTTTTT.

This clone was recorded once. The chain is built from TRBV27 and TRBJ2-7; 9 bases match TRBD2. The CDR3 is 15 residues long. V shed 5 bases and J 7 bases; nucleotides not matched to a gene: 12. The V gene's germline CDR1 is MNHEY and CDR2 SMNVEV (reference sequence). CDR3 in DNA: TGTGCCAGCAGTCCAACTTTTCTAGCGGGGTTTGAGCAGTACTTC. Translating it yields CASSPTFLAGFEQYF.

This chain uses TRBV6-6 with TRBJ2-7; 8 bases map to TRBD2. Germline loops: CDR1 MNHNY, CDR2 SVGAGI (reference sequence). This CDR3 comprises 13 residues. The J segment lost 2 bases and the V segment lost 6 bases, leaving 3 bases of the junction unmatched. The CDR3 DNA is TGTGCCAGCAGCACTAGCGGCCCCTACGAGCAGTACTTC. Translated, it gives CASSTSGPYEQYF.

The CDR3 nucleotides are TGCAGCGTTGAAGGGGGGACGATCCAAGAGACCCAGTACTTC. Protein: CSVEGGTIQETQYF. V gene TRBV29-1 combines with J gene TRBJ2-5; D tentatively fits TRBD1 or TRBD2 (5 bases each). Trimming left V 1 base short and J 1 base short, with 10 bases between. Germline CDR1 is SQVTM and CDR2 is ANQGSEA. The CDR3 spans 14 residues. Supplemented by reference TRBV29-1 and TRBJ2-5, the full variable domain reads SAVISQKPSRDICQRGTSLTIQCQVDSQVTMMFWYRQQPGQSLTLIATANQGSEATYESGFVIDKFPISRPNLTFSTLTVSNMSPEDSSIYLCSVEGGTIQETQYFGPGTRLLVL.

This chain connects TRBV28 to TRBJ2-7; no definite D call. CDR3 length: 12 residues. V was clipped by 6 bases and J by 0 bases, with 6 bases between them. Germline loops: CDR1 MDHEN, CDR2 SYDVKM. The CDR3 DNA reads TGTGCCAGCAGACAAAGCTCCTACGAGCAGTACTTC. The encoded protein is CASRQSSYEQYF.

The rearrangement joins TRBV4-1 to TRBJ1-2; D remains ambiguous. Germline V gene data show CDR1 as MGHRA and CDR2 as YSYEKL. Deletions cut 0 bases from V and 4 bases from J, with 15 bases between. The CDR3 spans 16 residues. The CDR3 is CASSQERGQHTYGYTF. CDR3 in DNA: TGCGCCAGCAGCCAAGAAAGAGGGCAGCACACCTATGGCTACACCTTC.

The chain employs TRBV6-1 and TRBJ2-5; 9 bases agree with TRBD2. This CDR3 is 14 amino acids long. Germline CDR1 is MNHNS and CDR2 is SASEGT. V gave up 3 bases and J gave up 3 bases; unmatched junction bases: 2. This CDR3 is CASSERGGKETQYF. CDR3 bases: TGTGCCAGCAGTGAGCGGGGGGGCAAAGAGACCCAGTACTTC.

This clone was seen a handful of times. V is TRBV6-5 and J is TRBJ1-2; TRBD1 is a possible D gene (6 bases). The CDR3 is 14 amino acids. The germline V gene has CDR1 MNHEY and CDR2 SVGAGI. Trimming took off 6 bases at V and 8 bases at J, with 19 bases between the two ends. The CDR3 coding sequence is TGTGCCAGCAGCCCCCAGCAGGGGACGTGGGGCTACACCTTC. Translated, it gives CASSPQQGTWGYTF.

The chain couples TRBV7-6 to TRBJ2-2, with D maybe TRBD1 (6 bases). This CDR3 spans 17 amino acids. Germline lookup yields CDR1 SGHVS and CDR2 FNYEAQ. V was shortened by 2 bases and J by 1 base, with 14 bases between the two germline ends. The CDR3 nucleotides read TGTGCCAGCAGCTTACGGTCAGGGGCTCAGAACACCGGGGAGCTGTTTTTT. Translation gives CASSLRSGAQNTGELFF.

This clone showed up just a few times. The V gene is TRBV7-9, the J gene TRBJ2-7, with a tentative D call TRBD1 (6 bases). The V gene's germline CDR1 is SEHNR and CDR2 FQNEAQ (reference sequence). The V end was cut by 3 bases, the J end by 4 bases, with 13 bases between. This CDR3 spans 14 amino acids. Written as DNA, the CDR3 is TGTGCCAGCAGCTTTGGGCAGGGGCATTACGAGCAGTACTTC. This encodes CASSFGQGHYEQYF. Combining the CDR3 with reference TRBV7-9 and TRBJ2-7 gives the whole variable domain DTGVSQNPRHKITKRGQNVTFRCDPISEHNRLYWYRQTLGQGPEFLTYFQNEAQLEKSRLLSDRFSAERPKGSFSTLEIQRTEQGDSAMYLCASSFGQGHYEQYFGPGTRLTVT.

The chain combines TRBV19 with TRBJ1-2; 7 bases are a match to TRBD1. The CDR3 consists of 14 residues. The V and J ends lost 5 bases and 4 bases, in that order; junction bases with no gene match: 7. In germline, CDR1 is LNHDA, CDR2 SQIVND (reference sequence). CDR3 residues: CASSGRGKSYGYTF. The CDR3 DNA follows: TGTGCCAGTAGTGGCAGGGGGAAGAGCTATGGCTACACCTTC.

This clone was picked up one time. This rearrangement joins TRBV18 to TRBJ1-1; no reliable D call. The CDR3 consists of 14 residues. V dropped 3 bases and J dropped 1 base, with 9 bases sitting between them. The V gene's germline CDR1 is KGHSH and CDR2 LQKENI. Written as DNA, the CDR3 is TGTGCCAGCTCACCTGGACCCCCGAACACTGAAGCTTTCTTT. The encoded protein is CASSPGPPNTEAFF. Using reference TRBV18 and TRBJ1-1 for the parts outside the CDR3, the full variable domain is NAGVMQNPRHLVRRRGQEARLRCSPMKGHSHVYWYRQLPEEGLKFMVYLQKENIIDESGMPKERFSAEFPKEGPSILRIQQVVRGDSAAYFCASSPGPPNTEAFFGQGTRLTVV.

This chain joins TRBV28 and TRBJ1-5; no firm D call. This CDR3 contains 13 residues. Trimming cost V 5 bases and J 3 bases, with 8 bases left between them. Per the germline V gene, CDR1 is MDHEN and CDR2 is SYDVKM. Written as DNA, the CDR3 is TGTGCCAGCAGTCCCCCCCCCAATCAGCCCCAGCATTTT. Residues: CASSPPPNQPQHF.

The V and J genes are TRBV9 and TRBJ1-2; TRBD1 is a possible D gene (5 bases). Germline assignment: CDR1 SGDLS and CDR2 YYNGEE. CDR3 length: 14 amino acids. V lost 0 bases, J lost 0 bases, and 6 bases lay in between. The CDR3 DNA follows: TGTGCCAGCAGCGTAGGGGACCCTAACTATGGCTACACCTTC. Translating it yields CASSVGDPNYGYTF.

The rearrangement links TRBV25-1 to TRBJ2-1; TRBD2 aligns across 9 bases. The CDR3 is 14 amino acids. The V and J ends lost 6 bases and 9 bases, in that order; junction bases with no gene match: 9. The V gene's germline CDR1 is MGHDK and CDR2 SYGVNS. CDR3 amino acids: CASSAREGHGEQFF. The CDR3 nucleotides read TGTGCCAGCAGCGCGCGGGAGGGCCACGGTGAGCAGTTCTTC. The whole variable domain, remainder taken from reference TRBV25-1 and TRBJ2-1, is EADIYQTPRYLVIGTGKKITLECSQTMGHDKMYWYQQDPGMELHLIHYSYGVNSTEKGDLSSESTVSRIRTEHFPLTLESARPSHTSQYLCASSAREGHGEQFFGPGTRLTVL.

The chain joins TRBV28 to TRBJ2-7; 8 bases align to TRBD1. This CDR3 spans 19 amino acids. Losses at the gene ends were 3 bases for V and 2 bases for J; bases not matched to a gene: 18. In germline, CDR1 is MDHEN, CDR2 SYDVKM. The DNA of the CDR3 is TGTGCCAGCAGTTTCCGTCTGGGCAGGGGGCCGGGTCATCCCTACGAGCAGTACTTC. It specifies CASSFRLGRGPGHPYEQYF.

Here the CDR3 DNA reads TGTGCCTGGAGTGGAGGGGGCAATCAGCCCCAGCATTTT. This codes for CAWSGGGNQPQHF. The V gene is TRBV30, the J gene TRBJ1-5, with D possibly TRBD1 on 5 matching bases. In germline, CDR1 is GTSNPN, CDR2 SVGIG (reference sequence). The CDR3 is made up of 13 amino acids. Trimming removed 1 base from V and 2 bases from J, with 6 bases in between.

In DNA form, the CDR3 reads TGTGCCAGCAGCGCCTTCACTAGCGGGAGGTCCGGCGGGGAGCTGTTTTTT. As protein: CASSAFTSGRSGGELFF. The J gene is TRBJ2-2, the V gene TRBV9; TRBD2 matches 12 bases. This CDR3 is built from 17 residues. The ends lost 3 bases at V and 7 bases at J; junction bases unmatched: 10. Germline assignment: CDR1 SGDLS and CDR2 YYNGEE. The entire variable domain, with the rest obtained from reference TRBV9 and TRBJ2-2, is as follows: DSGVTQTPKHLITATGQRVTLRCSPRSGDLSVYWYQQSLDQGLQFLIQYYNGEERAKGNILERFSAQQFPDLHSELNLSSLELGDSALYFCASSAFTSGRSGGELFFGEGSRLTVL.

The chain combines TRBV28 with TRBJ2-6; D remains unclear. Germline loops: CDR1 MDHEN, CDR2 SYDVKM. Trimming pared 7 bases from V and 3 bases from J, leaving 13 bases between. The CDR3 sequence is 15 residues long. The CDR3 is CASTKRSYGANVLTF. The DNA for the CDR3 is TGTGCCAGCACCAAAAGGTCGTATGGGGCCAACGTCCTGACTTTC.

V gene TRBV9 combines with J gene TRBJ2-1; D is tentatively TRBD1 or TRBD2 (6 bases each). Germline V gene sequence: CDR1 SGDLS, CDR2 YYNGEE. There are 13 residues in the CDR3. The V and J ends lost 2 bases and 6 bases respectively, with 9 bases between them. The CDR3, as DNA: TGTGCCAGCAGCGTTGGGGGGCTCAATGAGCAGTTCTTC. This translates into CASSVGGLNEQFF. Full variable domain (missing parts from reference TRBV9 and TRBJ2-1): DSGVTQTPKHLITATGQRVTLRCSPRSGDLSVYWYQQSLDQGLQFLIQYYNGEERAKGNILERFSAQQFPDLHSELNLSSLELGDSALYFCASSVGGLNEQFFGPGTRLTVL.

The V gene is TRBV28, the J gene TRBJ1-2; no clear D. V lost 7 bases and J 4 bases, leaving 13 bases between the germline ends. In germline, CDR1 is MDHEN, CDR2 SYDVKM. The CDR3 spans 13 residues. CDR3 loop: CASTMGSIYGYTF. The CDR3 bases are TGTGCCAGCACGATGGGGTCCATCTATGGCTACACCTTC.

The chain uses TRBV5-1 and TRBJ2-1; D not certain. With 0 bases removed from V and 0 bases from J, the gap between germline ends came to 7 bases. Germline V gene data show CDR1 as SGHRS and CDR2 as YFSETQ. The CDR3 has 15 residues. The CDR3 is CASSLDMNSYNEQFF. Written as DNA, the CDR3 is TGCGCCAGCAGCTTGGACATGAACTCCTACAATGAGCAGTTCTTC.

This chain uses TRBV7-6 with TRBJ2-7, with D possibly TRBD2 on 5 matching bases. The germline CDR1 and CDR2 sequences are SGHVS and FNYEAQ. The CDR3 contains 14 residues. V lost 1 base and J lost 5, with 12 bases in between. The CDR3 coding sequence is TGTGCCAGCAGCTTAGGGGAGCCCTTCGACGAGCAGTACTTC. Amino acids: CASSLGEPFDEQYF.

DNA for the CDR3: TGTGCCACTCCCAGGCAGGGGGTGGGTGAAAAACTGTTTTTT. Translated, it gives CATPRQGVGEKLFF. The chain is built from TRBV27 and TRBJ1-4, with 7 positions matching TRBD1. V shed 10 bases, J shed 7 bases, and the junction held 12 bases outside the gene matches. CDR1 and CDR2 (germline): MNHEY, SMNVEV (reference sequence). CDR3 length equals 14 residues.

This chain uses TRBV5-6 with TRBJ1-1, with TRBD1 matching 7 bases. This CDR3 comprises 15 residues. Germline loops: CDR1 SGHDT, CDR2 YYEEEE. With 4 bases clipped from V and 4 bases from J, the junction kept 10 bases outside the gene matches. CDR3 residues: CASSPLDRAATEAFF. CDR3 coding DNA: TGTGCCAGCAGCCCTCTAGACAGGGCGGCCACTGAAGCTTTCTTT.

With regard to this clone: The identical CDR3 is also encoded by other nucleotide sequences in the sample. This chain connects TRBV5-1 to TRBJ1-1; 8 nucleotides line up with TRBD1. J lost 1 base, V lost 0 bases, and 2 bases had no gene match. CDR1 is SGHRS and CDR2 is YFSETQ in the germline V gene. This CDR3 has 15 amino acids. The CDR3 here is CASSLDGQGNTEAFF. The CDR3 coding sequence is TGCGCCAGCAGCTTGGACGGACAGGGGAACACTGAAGCTTTCTTT.

This clone was seen just once. J is TRBJ1-5 and V is TRBV7-6; D gene ambiguous. CDR1 SGHVS and CDR2 FNYEAQ come from the germline V gene. CDR3 length: 13 residues. The V end lost 3 bases, the J end lost 6 bases, and 9 bases lay between the germline ends. The CDR3 bases are TGTGCCAGCAGCTTTATGGCTGGTCAGCCCCAGCATTTT. Protein sequence: CASSFMAGQPQHF.